This T cell receptor (beta chain) was documented in a study of regulatory T cells in long-lasting Graves disease. V was cut by 2 bases and J by 7 bases, with 21 bases left in between. This CDR3 contains 17 residues. In germline, CDR1 is MGHRA, CDR2 YSYEKL. Findings of the study overall: Having only a small sample size may have limited accuracy. Patients with persistent disease shared over 2,500 public clonotypes, outpacing the roughly 950 shared by new patients. Thyroid tissue went unstudied; only peripheral blood was examined. Repertoires from persistent disease leaned toward TRBV28, TRBJ1-2 and TRBJ2-5.

About this clonotype itself: Its specificity is not known.

For TCR beta, libraries came from iRepertoire HTBI primers and Arm-PCR of CDR3 regions. One entry per CDR3 protein, called by TCRdb with MiXCR from the multiplex PCR reads. Among 200,000 to 250,000 distinct CDR3 sequences listed, around 18% were seen once. Regarding time point: newly diagnosed GD, antithyroid drugs for less than 3 months. With RNA extracted from PBMCs as input, the TCR library was made. The sequence came from a female donor with Graves disease. Material: peripheral blood mononuclear cells (PBMCs), obtained at new diagnosis, from a patient treated with antithyroid drugs. The chain combines TRBV4-1 with TRBJ2-1; tentatively, D is TRBD1 or TRBD2 (5 bases each). This chain's CDR3 is CASSQYLSGTGRNEQFF. The CDR3 region has the DNA TGCGCCAGCAGCCAATATCTTTCCGGGACGGGACGGAATGAGCAGTTCTTC.